This TCR beta chain derives from a study of regulatory T cells in long-lasting Graves disease (dated by TCRdb to the early 2020s). In terms of the full investigation: Antithyroid drugs had been taken for less than 3 months by newly diagnosed Graves' disease patients. Peripheral blood TCR sequencing and RNA sequencing compared persistent Graves' disease patients with newly diagnosed Graves' disease patients. The study was conducted in China and was registered as a clinical trial. A total of around 35 samples underwent TCR sequencing: about 13 from persistent and around 20 from newly diagnosed Graves' disease patients.

V and J are trimmed by 5 bases and 5 bases, and the gene matches miss 2 bases of the junction. From the cysteine through the phenylalanine, the CDR3 covers 13 amino acids. Of all the DNA, just the CDR3 is kept, 39 bases in frame from base 1. CDR1 DFQATT and CDR2 SNEGSKA are derived from the germline V gene (reference sequence). This clonotype was counted ten times or more. This clone's antigen is unknown. The input lacks base qualities; no much larger clone sits a single base away. Receptors were amplified or captured by multiplex PCR. The run used an Illumina HiSeq 4000. CDR3 regions were amplified by Arm-PCR with iRepertoire HTBI primers to construct TCR beta libraries. PCR products were gel purified before sequencing. Under the source paper's analysis protocol: Gene usage analysis of CDR3 amino acid clonotypes relied on the 60 or so TRBV and 14 TRBJ segments identified across samples. COPE and FqMerger were used to merge the filtered high-quality paired reads into contigs. BLAST was used to align contigs to IMGT TRBV, TRBD and TRBJ reference genes, with CDR3 defined following IMGT. Any clonotype with a frequency above 0.1% was counted as a highly expanded clone. Repertoire diversity was measured by Shannon entropy, and V-J evenness by the Gini coefficient. Clonotypes shared by more than one individual were considered public. TCRdb reprocessing: public reads trimmed at Q25 with fastp, clones called with MiXCR, in-frame beta chains kept. Rows are unified per CDR3 protein, each entry keeping the most common DNA and genes. In this record, the V and J calls reflect TCRdb's handling and not the investigators' own analysis. Across this sample there are 500,000 or so distinct CDR3 sequences, with 15% to 20% seen only once. Over 9% of the sample comes from the top ten.

What the study reported, not specific to this receptor: Patients with persistent disease shared more public clonotypes (around 2,500) than newly diagnosed patients did (roughly 970). Because the primary lesion, thyroid tissue, could not be accessed, the study looked at peripheral blood alone. As a limitation, the authors acknowledged that the small sample size may reduce accuracy. Persistent disease showed preferential use of TRBV28, TRBJ1-2 and TRBJ2-5, whereas newly diagnosed disease favored TRBV20-1 and TRBJ2-1. Compared with newly diagnosed patients, persistent Graves' disease patients had lower TCR Shannon entropy and fewer highly expanded clones, which suggests clonal expansion. Sequencing and analysis were limited to the TCR beta chain.

The sample's time point label, decoded: newly diagnosed GD, antithyroid drugs for less than 3 months. For both TCR sequencing and RNA sequencing, RNA was extracted from PBMCs in TRIzol. The diagnosis of Graves' disease was made according to American Thyroid Association guidelines. Patients were recruited from an endocrinology department in Xi'an, China. Each patient gave about 8.1 milliliters of peripheral blood, collected in an EDTA anticoagulant tube. Ficoll Paque Plus density gradient separation was used to isolate PBMCs, and no further T cell sorting was performed. An Agilent 2100 Bioanalyzer and agarose gel were used to assess RNA quality, and a NanoDrop 2000 was used to measure RNA concentration. The same data also contributed to another study, on T cells in Graves' hyperthyroidism and ophthalmopathy. As noted in the second study: A patient counted as having stable Graves' hyperthyroidism if no progression to ophthalmopathy occurred over 18 months of follow-up. The hyperthyroidism patients were between 18 and 65 years old and newly diagnosed, with a disease duration of less than 2 months. Any patient with an uncontrolled infection, another autoimmune disease, pregnancy or lactation was excluded. Diagnoses were established on the basis of clinical symptoms, serum thyroxine and TRAb, thyroid ultrasound, and orbital computed tomography. The TCR CDR3 was subjected to a first round of RT-PCR using the HTBI primer set and the Qiagen OneStep RT-PCR kit. Most expanded thyroid clonotypes (frequency above 0.001) were also found in blood, which suggests that blood repertoires may mirror thyroid immune responses. In cross-validation, a model built on a 13 V-J signature told ophthalmopathy apart from stable hyperthyroidism with 85% to 90% sensitivity and about 81% specificity, and in testing the same model reached 80%/75%. During validation, the model predicted progression to ophthalmopathy a median of around 7 months ahead of onset, with roughly 65% sensitivity and 72% to 80% specificity. TCR V-J signatures able to tell the groups apart were searched for in a discovery cohort of some 97 patients, of whom 43 had Graves' ophthalmopathy and 57 had stable Graves' hyperthyroidism. An independent validation cohort of around 20 hyperthyroidism patients and some 15 patients who later progressed to ophthalmopathy tested prospective prediction of ophthalmopathy. The 100 discovery patients were randomly split 7:3 into training and test sets. In addition, the study compared T-cell repertoires in thyroid tissue and in blood from roughly 6 Graves' hyperthyroidism patients. Following sampling, methimazole starting at 30 mg daily was given to hyperthyroidism patients, and high-dose intravenous methylprednisolone was given to ophthalmopathy patients. Libraries were constructed in a second round of multiplex PCR, after which size selection and purification were carried out. Sequencing of the libraries was done on an Illumina HiSeq2000 using paired-end 100 bp reads. SOAPnuke was used to process the raw data, with reads discarded if the reads contained adapters or uncalled bases, had a mean Phred below 15, or lacked an exact constant-primer or identifier match. COPE v1.2.5 was used to merge high-quality paired reads, and clonotypes were defined as unique nucleotide sequences. Clonotypes were aligned to IMGT TRBV, TRBD and TRBJ reference segments using MiTCR v1.1. Only V-J combinations with frequency above 0.0001, covering 98% to 99.2% of repertoires, were analysed. The TCS score was defined as the ratio of F50 (clonal expansion) to E x V (chaos), calculated using BLOSUM62-based TCRdist between CDR3 peptides within each V-J. Welch's t-statistics and random forest reduced some 510 V-J features to 10 to 15, which were used in a naive Bayes classifier (R e1071). Sample size was not statistically predetermined, and investigators were not blinded to group allocation. According to the paper, TCR Vbeta CDR3 sequencing was carried out on roughly 130 peripheral blood samples, which came from under 50 ophthalmopathy, some 73 hyperthyroidism and around 17 progressor patients.

This specimen consisted of peripheral blood mononuclear cells (PBMCs), obtained at new diagnosis, from a patient treated with antithyroid drugs. The V gene is TRBV20-1 and the J gene is TRBJ2-4; TRBD2 fits 11 bases in the junction. The sequence was obtained from a man in his forties with Graves disease. Donor details come from another sample of the same person, matched by shared clones. The CDR3 protein: CSARGLAENIQYF. The DNA is TGCAGTGCTCGGGGACTAGCGGAAAACATTCAGTACTTC.